The table lists the clone carrying this T cell receptor (beta chain) with a count of one. Its specificity is unknown. Surgery without prior neoadjuvant therapy was the treatment of the selected pancreatic ductal adenocarcinoma patients. Germline loops: CDR1 MDHEN, CDR2 SYDVKM. This CDR3 contains 15 residues. The V and J ends lost 6 bases and 3 bases, in that order; junction bases with no gene match: 10. This sample is part of a study of T cells in pancreatic ductal adenocarcinoma. Study-wide results and limits: Mean clonality was roughly 0.1 in tumors and about 0.07 in blood, not significantly different. Comparisons of tumor and blood clonality may show falsely lower tumor diversity. The resected pancreatic cancer cohort was biased toward the minority with early-stage disease. Unique clonotypes were around 8-fold more numerous in blood than in tumor.

This table comes from immunoSEQ multiplex PCR, and its TCRdb copy is limited to in-frame clones, with some not included. Among more than 25,000 clones listed, around 94% were seen once. Sequenced material: PBMCs. The source is a human donor with pancreatic ductal adenocarcinoma. J is TRBJ2-7 and V is TRBV28; 8 nucleotides line up with TRBD2. The CDR3 region is CASRLTSGAVYEQYF. The CDR3 DNA follows: TGTGCCAGCAGGCTCACTAGCGGAGCAGTCTACGAGCAGTACTTC.